This T cell receptor (beta chain) comes out of a study of blood T cell repertoires in COVID-19. Enrolled during active infection, Seattle patients were then followed longitudinally. In the original workflow: Amplified reference gene primers provided the basis for estimating nucleated cell counts. Generated by immunoSEQ multiplex PCR, the TCRdb table keeps only in-frame clones and is missing some. V and J calls and clone size come straight from that table; D and trimming were deduced from the DNA. Among more than 300,000 clones listed, about 87% were seen once. This TCR was recovered from a woman aged 25-40 years with COVID-19, enrolled during active disease. Input material: peripheral blood.

This CDR3 reads CAGSGRLAGPNSYEQYF. The DNA of the CDR3 is TGTGCCGGCTCCGGGAGGCTAGCGGGCCCGAACTCCTACGAGCAGTACTTC. This chain links TRBV2 with TRBJ2-7, with 8 bases that match TRBD2. The trim removed 11 bases at V and 0 bases at J, leaving 18 bases unmatched. The germline V gene has CDR1 SNHLY and CDR2 FYNNEI. This CDR3 region has 17 residues.